These 19 T cell receptor beta chains originate from one sample sequenced in a study of cytomegalovirus exposure and HLA in healthy donors. The PCR used 60 Vbeta and 13 Jbeta primers. The table came from immunoSEQ multiplex PCR; TCRdb's copy has only in-frame clones and leaves some out. The table has about 140,000 clones, 73% seen once; the top ten hold around 14%. Sequenced sample: PBMCs. These receptors originate from a human donor in good health.

This chain links TRBV6-6 with TRBJ2-7, with a possible D match to TRBD2 (5 bases). V lost 3 bases and J lost 0, with 12 bases in between. This CDR3 has 15 residues. Germline CDR1 is MNHNY and CDR2 is SVGAGI (reference sequence). The CDR3, as DNA: TGTGCCAGCAGTTATTGGACTCCCAGCTCCTACGAGCAGTACTTC. Translation: CASSYWTPSSYEQYF.

V usage is TRBV6-5 and J usage is TRBJ2-5, with 8 bases matching TRBD1. Unmatched junction bases numbered 7, after V lost 9 bases and J lost 4 bases. Germline assignment: CDR1 MNHEY and CDR2 SVGAGI. The CDR3 spans 13 residues. The CDR3 DNA sequence: TGTGCCAGTGCCAGGGGGCATCGAGAGACCCAGTACTTC. Translated, it gives CASARGHRETQYF.

This rearrangement joins TRBV28 to TRBJ2-1; 7 bases are a match to TRBD1. The ends lost 6 bases at V and 4 bases at J; junction bases unmatched: 12. The V gene's germline CDR1 is MDHEN and CDR2 SYDVKM. This CDR3 is built from 16 residues. CDR3 amino acids: CASSTFRDSSYNEQFF. In DNA form, the CDR3 reads TGTGCCAGCAGCACCTTCCGGGACAGTTCATACAATGAGCAGTTCTTC.

With respect to this clone: Other DNA sequences of this sample code for an identical CDR3. The chain links TRBV6-5 to TRBJ1-2, with 10 positions matching TRBD1. In germline, CDR1 is MNHEY, CDR2 SVGAGI. The CDR3 has 16 residues. J gave up 0 bases and V 2 bases, and 3 bases lay outside the gene matches. The CDR3 sequence is CASSYGTGETNYGYTF. CDR3 nucleotide sequence: TGTGCCAGCAGTTACGGGACAGGGGAAACTAACTATGGCTACACCTTC.

This clone has only a few counts. The CDR3 here is CASSVGWPQETQYF. DNA for the CDR3: TGTGCCAGCAGCGTAGGGTGGCCCCAAGAGACCCAGTACTTC. This rearrangement joins TRBV9 to TRBJ2-5; D call uncertain. V shed 0 bases and J shed 1 base, with 7 bases lying between them. Germline lookup yields CDR1 SGDLS and CDR2 YYNGEE. The CDR3 is made up of 14 amino acids.

The chain recombines TRBV9 with TRBJ1-2, with D possibly being TRBD1 (5 bases). Between the trimmed V and J ends, which lost 1 base and 4 bases, there was a span of 11 bases. The CDR3 length is 14 residues. Looked up from germline, CDR1 is SGDLS and CDR2 is YYNGEE. Written as DNA, the CDR3 is TGTGCCAGCAGCGTACTTCCCGGGGGCTATGGCTACACCTTC. Amino acid sequence: CASSVLPGGYGYTF. Using reference TRBV9 and TRBJ1-2 for the parts outside the CDR3, the full variable domain is DSGVTQTPKHLITATGQRVTLRCSPRSGDLSVYWYQQSLDQGLQFLIQYYNGEERAKGNILERFSAQQFPDLHSELNLSSLELGDSALYFCASSVLPGGYGYTFGSGTRLTVV.

The chain carries TRBV7-9 and TRBJ2-7; D may be TRBD1 (6 bases). V lost 1 base, J lost 5 bases, and 9 bases lay in between. The CDR3 runs to 13 residues. Germline V gene lookup returns CDR1 SEHNR and CDR2 FQNEAQ (reference sequence). CDR3 DNA sequence: TGTGCCAGCAGCTTAGTCAGGGGCCACGAGCAGTACTTC. Its protein product is CASSLVRGHEQYF.

This chain links TRBV6-5 with TRBJ2-5; D is uncertain. The assigned J gene may be wrong: the sequence end matches TRBJ2-7 better. The germline V gene encodes CDR1 MNHEY and CDR2 SVGAGI. The CDR3 is 15 amino acids. CDR3: CASSYSGTDSYEQYF. The CDR3 nucleotides read TGTGCCAGCAGTTACTCGGGTACAGATTCCTACGAGCAGTACTTC.

The J gene is TRBJ2-3, the V gene TRBV5-1, with 7 nucleotides matching TRBD2. The CDR3 runs to 15 residues. Germline V lookup: CDR1 SGHRS, CDR2 YFSETQ. V was pared by 6 bases and J by 0 bases, with 7 bases of the junction left unmatched. The CDR3 protein is CASTESGASTDTQYF. The CDR3, as DNA: TGCGCCAGCACAGAGAGCGGGGCTAGCACAGATACGCAGTATTTT.

The rearrangement joins TRBV18 to TRBJ2-2; 10 nucleotides agree with TRBD1. There are 16 residues in the CDR3. Looked up from germline, CDR1 is KGHSH and CDR2 is LQKENI. The V and J ends lost 4 bases and 6 bases, in that order; junction bases with no gene match: 8. CDR3 in DNA: TGTGCCAGCTCACTCTCCGGGACAGGGGATTCCGGGGAGCTGTTTTTT. It yields the protein CASSLSGTGDSGELFF.

The rearrangement uses TRBV7-2 and TRBJ2-7; TRBD2 matches at 8 bases. J gave up 0 bases and V 2 bases, and 0 bases lay outside the gene matches. CDR1 and CDR2 from the germline V gene are SGHTA and FQGNSA. The CDR3 length is 14 residues. CDR3 DNA: TGTGCCAGCAGCTTAAGCGGGGGCTCCTACGAGCAGTACTTC. Encoded protein: CASSLSGGSYEQYF.

The chain links TRBV5-5 to TRBJ1-2, with TRBD1 identical over 9 bases. V dropped 0 bases and J dropped 9; count of bases not matched to a gene: 3. The germline V gene encodes CDR1 SGHKS and CDR2 YYEKEE (reference sequence). The CDR3 runs 13 residues. Here the CDR3 DNA reads TGTGCCAGCAGCTTGGGACAGGGGGGAAGCTACACCTTC. This encodes CASSLGQGGSYTF.

The chain joins TRBV4-1 to TRBJ1-6; 8 bases line up with TRBD1. Germline CDR1 and CDR2: MGHRA and YSYEKL. The CDR3 is made up of 14 amino acids. The V segment lost 6 bases and the J segment 8 bases; nucleotides outside the gene matches: 6. Here the CDR3 reads CASRKQGGHSPLHF. CDR3 sequence (DNA): TGCGCCAGCAGAAAACAGGGGGGACATTCACCCCTCCACTTT.

This clone is a singleton in its sample. This chain joins TRBV6-1 and TRBJ2-7, with TRBD1 as a possible D gene (6 bases). V was trimmed by 2 bases and J by 4 bases, leaving 12 bases between them. CDR1 MNHNS and CDR2 SASEGT come from the germline V gene. This CDR3 region has 14 residues. The CDR3 sequence is CASSERDTVYEQYF. The CDR3, as DNA: TGTGCCAGCAGTGAAAGGGACACCGTATACGAGCAGTACTTC.

The chain combines TRBV11-3 with TRBJ2-3; possibly TRBD1 for D (6 bases). Trimming pared 4 bases from V and 4 bases from J, leaving 15 bases between. Germline V CDR1 and CDR2: SGHNT, YENEEA. The CDR3 sequence is 15 residues long. CDR3: CASSSFSTGSDTQYF. For the CDR3, the DNA is TGTGCCAGCAGCTCCTTCTCAACAGGGTCAGATACGCAGTATTTT.

The chain recombines TRBV2 with TRBJ1-5; no clear D. In germline, CDR1 is SNHLY, CDR2 FYNNEI. Trimming shortened V by 4 bases and J by 5 bases, and 12 bases separated the two germline ends. The CDR3 runs to 14 residues. The CDR3 here is CASSGPAVHQPQHF. The CDR3, as DNA: TGTGCCAGCAGTGGTCCCGCAGTCCATCAGCCCCAGCATTTT.

This clone has only one observation. V is TRBV4-1 and J is TRBJ1-5, with TRBD1 as a possible D gene (5 bases). Germline V gene sequence: CDR1 MGHRA, CDR2 YSYEKL. The V end was cut by 2 bases, the J end by 5 bases, with 7 bases between. The CDR3 totals 13 residues. The DNA for the CDR3 is TGCGCCAGCAGCCAACAGGGTTATCAGCCCCAGCATTTT. Translation gives CASSQQGYQPQHF.

The CDR3 region is CASSQDWIGGRSQETQYF. CDR3 sequence (DNA): TGTGCCAGCAGCCAAGATTGGATCGGCGGGAGGAGCCAAGAGACCCAGTACTTC. The chain links TRBV14 to TRBJ2-5; 8 bases map to TRBD2. V trimming: 0 bases; J trimming: 1 base; junction bases outside the gene matches: 10. Germline V gene sequence: CDR1 SGHDN, CDR2 FVKESK. The CDR3 loop spans 18 amino acids.

The chain has TRBV5-6 and TRBJ2-7; D might be TRBD2 (5 bases). The CDR3 totals 13 residues. Trimming left V 4 bases short and J 3 bases short, with 11 bases between. Germline assignment: CDR1 SGHDT and CDR2 YYEEEE. CDR3 DNA: TGTGCCAGCAGCCCGGACTTAAACTACGAGCAGTACTTC. Encoded protein: CASSPDLNYEQYF.